What follows are 19 T cell receptor beta chains derived from one specimen sequenced in a study of cytomegalovirus exposure and HLA in healthy donors (dated by TCRdb to about 2017). Libraries were constructed by the immunoSEQ multiplex PCR assay. For the multiplex PCR, a mixture combining 60 forward primers for TCR Vbeta segments and 13 reverse primers for TCR Jbeta segments was used. Imported from immuneACCESS, the table was reduced by TCRdb to in-frame sequences with V and J called. These copies leave out some clones; in studies compared against another copy, an unresolved V gene accounts for under half, and the cause of the remainder is not known. For this sample there are under 200,000 clones; around 79% appear just once. Approximately 1.3% of the sample is held by the ten biggest clonotypes. Sequenced input: PBMCs. Receptor source: a young man in good health and CMV-seronegative.

The rearrangement joins TRBV27 to TRBJ2-3; TRBD2 might be the D (6 bases). Per germline, CDR1 MNHEY and CDR2 SMNVEV (reference sequence). The V end lost 8 bases, the J end lost 5 bases, and 11 bases lay between the germline ends. The CDR3 is 12 residues long. The CDR3: CASGPGGDTQYF. CDR3 bases: TGTGCCAGCGGACCCGGGGGAGATACGCAGTATTTT.

This sequence joins TRBV29-1 and TRBJ1-5; D is ambiguous. Germline CDR1 SQVTM, CDR2 ANQGSEA. The CDR3 extends over 14 amino acids. Trimming cost V 0 bases and J 2 bases, with 8 bases left between them. The CDR3 DNA sequence: TGCAGCGTTGAAGAGTCGGGAGGCAATCAGCCCCAGCATTTT. Encoded protein: CSVEESGGNQPQHF.

This clone occurred once. The V and J genes are TRBV11-2 and TRBJ2-7; D might be TRBD2 (6 bases). V lost 11 bases, J lost 4 bases, and 15 bases lay in between. This CDR3 has 12 amino acids. CDR1 and CDR2 (germline): SGHAT, FQNNGV. CDR3 sequence (DNA): TGTGCCGTAGGCGATGGGGGGTACGAGCAGTACTTC. This translates into CAVGDGGYEQYF.

The CDR3 sequence: CASSEGDRGLGEQFF. The CDR3, as DNA: TGTGCCAGCAGTGAAGGAGACAGGGGGCTAGGTGAGCAGTTCTTC. The rearrangement joins TRBV6-1 to TRBJ2-1, with 10 bases lining up with TRBD1. Germline lookup yields CDR1 MNHNS and CDR2 SASEGT. The CDR3 has 15 residues. The junction had 6 bases not matched to a gene; V was cut back by 1 base and J by 9 bases.

This sequence joins TRBV29-1 and TRBJ1-2; TRBD1 might be the D (6 bases). Germline CDR1 SQVTM, CDR2 ANQGSEA. V was clipped by 4 bases and J by 5 bases, with 11 bases between them. The CDR3 extends over 12 amino acids. CDR3 nucleotide sequence: TGCAGCGTTGGAGAGACAGGTTATGGCTACACCTTC. It specifies CSVGETGYGYTF.

The CDR3 loop is CASSVEGRGAVGTQYF. The CDR3 DNA follows: TGTGCCAGCAGCGTAGAAGGGCGGGGTGCGGTCGGTACGCAGTATTTT. This chain uses TRBV9 with TRBJ2-3; D perhaps matches TRBD2 (6 bases). The germline V gene has CDR1 SGDLS and CDR2 YYNGEE. The CDR3 consists of 16 residues. Trimming took off 0 bases at V and 8 bases at J, with 19 bases between the two ends. The full variable domain, its missing parts supplied by reference TRBV9 and TRBJ2-3, is DSGVTQTPKHLITATGQRVTLRCSPRSGDLSVYWYQQSLDQGLQFLIQYYNGEERAKGNILERFSAQQFPDLHSELNLSSLELGDSALYFCASSVEGRGAVGTQYFGPGTRLTVL.

The V call is TRBV5-4, the J call TRBJ2-1; TRBD2 matches 8 bases. This CDR3 spans 13 amino acids. V lost 3 bases to trimming and J lost 7 bases; unmatched junction nucleotides: 3. Germline CDR1 and CDR2: SGHNT and YYREEE (reference sequence). The CDR3 spells CASSSLAGNEQFF. The DNA for the CDR3 is TGTGCCAGCAGCTCGTTAGCGGGAAATGAGCAGTTCTTC. Complete variable domain (other parts from reference TRBV5-4 and TRBJ2-1): ETGVTQSPTHLIKTRGQQVTLRCSSQSGHNTVSWYQQALGQGPQFIFQYYREEENGRGNFPPRFSGLQFPNYSSELNVNALELDDSALYLCASSSLAGNEQFFGPGTRLTVL.

V gene TRBV5-4 combines with J gene TRBJ2-3; 9 bases are a match to TRBD1. The V and J ends lost 2 bases and 4 bases, in that order; junction bases with no gene match: 5. Germline V gene lookup returns CDR1 SGHNT and CDR2 YYREEE (reference sequence). The CDR3 is made up of 15 amino acids. In DNA, the CDR3 is TGTGCCAGCAGCTTTCTTGGGACAGGGTCAGATACGCAGTATTTT. Its translation is CASSFLGTGSDTQYF. The variable domain in full, with the rest retrieved from reference TRBV5-4 and TRBJ2-3, is ETGVTQSPTHLIKTRGQQVTLRCSSQSGHNTVSWYQQALGQGPQFIFQYYREEENGRGNFPPRFSGLQFPNYSSELNVNALELDDSALYLCASSFLGTGSDTQYFGPGTRLTVL.

The V and J genes are TRBV2 and TRBJ2-5; D is unresolved. Germline V gene sequence: CDR1 SNHLY, CDR2 FYNNEI. The CDR3 has 12 residues. V dropped 4 bases and J dropped 8 bases, with 11 bases sitting between them. The CDR3: CASSAGFDTQYF. CDR3 DNA sequence: TGTGCCAGCAGTGCCGGGTTTGACACCCAGTACTTC.

The table lists this clone with a few counts. This chain connects TRBV7-2 to TRBJ2-7; D perhaps matches TRBD2 (5 bases). The germline CDR1 and CDR2 sequences are SGHTA and FQGNSA. This CDR3 is 14 amino acids long. V was cut by 1 base and J by 5 bases, with 12 bases left in between. The CDR3 DNA sequence: TGTGCCAGCAGCTTAGTTGAGGAGGTGCACGAGCAGTACTTC. Its translation: CASSLVEEVHEQYF.

The genes are TRBV6-4 and TRBJ2-3; D is perhaps TRBD2 (7 bases). CDR3 length equals 17 residues. Germline assignment: CDR1 MRHNA and CDR2 SNTAGT. The V and J ends lost 1 base and 0 bases respectively, with 14 bases between them. The CDR3 reads CASSDFGGAKSTDTQYF. For the CDR3, the DNA is TGTGCCAGCAGTGACTTTGGGGGGGCTAAGAGCACAGATACGCAGTATTTT.

The V call is TRBV10-3, the J call TRBJ2-1, with 14 bases matching TRBD2. V lost 10 bases and J lost 7; bases outside the gene matches: 6. The CDR3 runs 14 residues. Germline loops: CDR1 ENHRY, CDR2 SYGVKD. The CDR3 DNA follows: TGTGCCACCACGGGACTAGCGGGAGTTAATGAGCAGTTCTTC. Encoded protein: CATTGLAGVNEQFF.

CDR3 bases: TGTGCCAGCAGTTTATCGGCAGGGAACTATGGCTACACCTTC. It codes for CASSLSAGNYGYTF. The gene calls are TRBV27 and TRBJ1-2, with a weak D call TRBD1 (5 bases). The CDR3 is 14 residues long. V was trimmed by 0 bases and J by 2 bases, leaving 7 bases between them. The germline V gene has CDR1 MNHEY and CDR2 SMNVEV (reference sequence).

This clone was seen only once. The rearrangement uses TRBV6-6 and TRBJ2-3; maybe TRBD1 (6 bases). The CDR3 runs to 13 residues. Germline CDR1 and CDR2: MNHNY and SVGAGI (reference sequence). Trimming stripped 5 bases from V and 8 bases from J, with 14 bases between. In DNA, the CDR3 is TGTGCCAGCAGTAGGACTGGACAGCTTACGCAGTATTTT. It yields the protein CASSRTGQLTQYF.

The CDR3 loop reads CASSQDSGGQGYEQYF. The CDR3 DNA follows: TGCGCCAGCAGCCAAGATAGCGGGGGTCAGGGCTACGAGCAGTACTTC. The chain employs TRBV4-1 and TRBJ2-5; 9 bases fit TRBD2. Matching the DNA end better, TRBJ2-7 makes the J call doubtful. The germline gives CDR1 MGHRA, CDR2 YSYEKL. The CDR3 is 16 amino acids.

This clone appeared a few times. The chain uses TRBV14 and TRBJ1-1; no definite D call. V was trimmed by 4 bases and J by 1 base, leaving 10 bases between them. Germline loops: CDR1 SGHDN, CDR2 FVKESK. The CDR3 covers 14 residues. In DNA form, the CDR3 reads TGTGCCAGCAGCCCAAAGGGAGGGAACACTGAAGCTTTCTTT. Encoded protein: CASSPKGGNTEAFF. The whole variable domain, filled in from reference TRBV14 and TRBJ1-1, reads EAGVTQFPSHSVIEKGQTVTLRCDPISGHDNLYWYRRVMGKEIKFLLHFVKESKQDESGMPNNRFLAERTGGTYSTLKVQPAELEDSGVYFCASSPKGGNTEAFFGQGTRLTVV.

CDR3 amino acids: CASWGRDRLNTGELFF. CDR3 in DNA: TGTGCCAGCTGGGGGAGGGACAGGCTAAACACCGGGGAGCTGTTTTTT. This chain connects TRBV25-1 to TRBJ2-2; maybe TRBD1 (8 bases). The CDR3 is made up of 16 amino acids. Trimming took off 8 bases at V and 2 bases at J, with 18 bases between the two ends. Germline V gene lookup returns CDR1 MGHDK and CDR2 SYGVNS.

The chain employs TRBV4-1 and TRBJ1-5, with a possible D match to TRBD1 (5 bases). CDR3 length equals 15 residues. The ends were cut back, 7 bases at V and 2 bases at J, with 15 bases in the middle. Germline V lookup: CDR1 MGHRA, CDR2 YSYEKL. CDR3 sequence (DNA): TGCGCCAGCACCCGCAGGGCGGGAGGCAATCAGCCCCAGCATTTT. Translated, it gives CASTRRAGGNQPQHF.

V is TRBV4-3 and J is TRBJ2-7; perhaps TRBD2 as D (6 bases). V shed 5 bases and J shed 1 base, with 12 bases lying between them. In germline, CDR1 is LGHNA, CDR2 YSLEER. The CDR3 is 14 residues long. CDR3 protein: CASSLGGSSYEQYF. The DNA for the CDR3 is TGCGCCAGCAGCTTGGGAGGAAGTTCCTACGAGCAGTACTTC.